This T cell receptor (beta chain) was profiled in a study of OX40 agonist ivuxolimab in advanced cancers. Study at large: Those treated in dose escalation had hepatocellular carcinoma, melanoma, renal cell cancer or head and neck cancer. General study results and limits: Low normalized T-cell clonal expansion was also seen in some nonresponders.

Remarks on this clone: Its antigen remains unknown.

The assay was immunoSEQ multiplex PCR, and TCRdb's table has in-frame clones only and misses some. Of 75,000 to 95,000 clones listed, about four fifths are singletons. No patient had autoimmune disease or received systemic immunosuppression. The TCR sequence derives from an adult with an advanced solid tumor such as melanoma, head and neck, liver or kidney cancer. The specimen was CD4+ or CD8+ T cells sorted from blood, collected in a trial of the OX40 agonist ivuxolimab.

The CDR3, as DNA: TGTGCCAGCAGTTTTCCCGGGACAGGGGGCCGCTTCCAAGAGACCCAGTACTTC. Translated, it gives CASSFPGTGGRFQETQYF. V and J are TRBV5-4 and TRBJ2-5, with 12 bases lining up with TRBD1. Germline V lookup: CDR1 SGHNT, CDR2 YYREEE (reference sequence). The CDR3 is 18 amino acids. The ends lost 5 bases at V and 1 base at J; junction bases unmatched: 12.